The TCR beta chain under discussion was sequenced for a study of shared clonotypes between healthy human individuals. Assay: immunoSEQ multiplex PCR; the TCRdb copy retains only in-frame clones and omits some. The table includes some 2,000,000 clones, less than 95% detected once. Naive-designated CD8 cells lacked CD45RO, were positively enriched for CCR7, and omitted terminally differentiated effector memory CD45RA+ cells. The germline gives CDR1 SEHNR, CDR2 FQNEAQ (reference sequence). The CDR3 loop spans 17 amino acids. Trimming stripped 1 base from V and 7 bases from J, with 20 bases between. The receptor was derived from a man aged 18 to 30 in good health. The sample was naive CD8+ T cells sorted from blood. The chain couples TRBV7-9 to TRBJ2-1; maybe TRBD1 (6 bases). This CDR3 reads CASSLDARTVRANEQFF. CDR3 coding DNA: TGTGCCAGCAGCTTAGATGCACGGACAGTTAGGGCTAATGAGCAGTTCTTC.